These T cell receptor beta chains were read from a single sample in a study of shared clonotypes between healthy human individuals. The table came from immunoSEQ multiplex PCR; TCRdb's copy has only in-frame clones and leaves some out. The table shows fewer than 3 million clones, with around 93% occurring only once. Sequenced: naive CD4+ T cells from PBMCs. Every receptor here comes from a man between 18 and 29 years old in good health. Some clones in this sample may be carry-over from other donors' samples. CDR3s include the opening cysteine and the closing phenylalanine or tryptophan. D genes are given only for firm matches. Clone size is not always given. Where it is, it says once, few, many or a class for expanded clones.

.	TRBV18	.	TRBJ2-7	TGTGCCAGCTCACCCCCGGGAAAAAGCTCCTACGAGCAGTACTTC	CASSPPGKSSYEQYF
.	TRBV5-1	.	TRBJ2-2	TGCGCCAGCAGCTTGGGCGCCCCATTTACCGGGGAGCTGTTTTTT	CASSLGAPFTGELFF
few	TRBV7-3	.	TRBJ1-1	TGTGCCAGCAGCTTAACGAGTTCTAACACTGAAGCTTTCTTT	CASSLTSSNTEAFF
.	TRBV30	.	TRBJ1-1	TGTGCCTGGAGTTCCCCGCCTGTTAGGGCGATCACTGAAGCTTTCTTT	CAWSSPPVRAITEAFF
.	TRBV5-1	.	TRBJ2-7	TGCGCCAGCAGCCCGGAGGACGGGAACGGGTACGAGCAGTACTTC	CASSPEDGNGYEQYF
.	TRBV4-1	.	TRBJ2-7	TGCGCCAGCAGCCGGGCCTGGATGGACCCCCTCGAGCAGTACTTC	CASSRAWMDPLEQYF
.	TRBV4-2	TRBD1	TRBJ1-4	TGTGCCAGCAGCCAAGGGGGGACAGGGATGCGTGAAAAACTGTTTTTT	CASSQGGTGMREKLFF
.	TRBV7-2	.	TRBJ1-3	TGTGCCAGCAGCGTCGTGGGGATGGCTGGAAACACCATATATTTT	CASSVVGMAGNTIYF
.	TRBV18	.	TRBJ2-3	TGTGCCAGCTCACCAGGGGACGGAAGATCAGATACGCAGTATTTT	CASSPGDGRSDTQYF
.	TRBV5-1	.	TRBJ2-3	TGCGCCAGCAGCTTGGCCCAGAGCACAGATACGCAGTATTTT	CASSLAQSTDTQYF
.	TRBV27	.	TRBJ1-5	TGTGCCAGCAGGCAAATTAGGGGCGGGGTAAGCAATCAGCCCCAGCATTTT	CASRQIRGGVSNQPQHF
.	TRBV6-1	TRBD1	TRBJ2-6	TGTGCCAGCAGTGAACGACAGGGGGCGAGTAGTGGGCGGCCTGGGGCCAACGTCCTGACTTTC	CASSERQGASSGRPGANVLTF
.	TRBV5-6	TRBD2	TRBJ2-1	TGTGCCAGCAGCTTTGGACTAGCGGGAGTCAATGAGCAGTTCTTC	CASSFGLAGVNEQFF
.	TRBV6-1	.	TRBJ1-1	TGTGCCAGCAGTGGTCAGTTATTGAACACTGAAGCTTTCTTT	CASSGQLLNTEAFF
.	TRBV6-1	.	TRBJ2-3	TGTGCCAGCAGCCTAGCCAGCACAGATACGCAGTATTTT	CASSLASTDTQYF
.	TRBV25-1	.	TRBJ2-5	TGTGCCAGCAGTGATTTTTCTAGCCTCCAAGAGACCCAGTACTTC	CASSDFSSLQETQYF
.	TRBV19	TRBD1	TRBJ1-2	TGTGCCAGTAGCCGGACAGGGAACTCCAACTATGGCTACACCTTC	CASSRTGNSNYGYTF
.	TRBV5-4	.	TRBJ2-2	TGTGCCAGCAGCTTGTCAGGGAAACGAACCGGGGAGCTGTTTTTT	CASSLSGKRTGELFF